The clone carrying this T cell receptor (beta chain) was counted many times. No antigen is known for it. The time point here: longitudinal time-point 1 (baseline). Libraries used 2 million unsorted PBMCs kept frozen in RNAlater. A 10-nucleotide random UMI tagged transcripts in template-switch 5'RACE cDNA synthesis. Each CDR3 protein is one row after TCRdb ran MiXCR on the 5' RACE reads. The repertoire holds about 71,000 distinct CDR3 sequences, 10% to 13% seen once, with approximately 9.5% in the top ten. This sample was included in a study of neurological immune-mediated disorders. Study-level findings and limits: The absence of shared CDR3 amino acid sequences among expanded clones across subjects suggests private repertoires in all groups.

This clonotype was obtained from a man aged 25 to 40 in good health. The sequenced sample consisted of PBMCs.

In DNA form, the CDR3 reads TGTGCCAGCAGCTTAAGGAGATACTCCTACAATGAGCAGTTCTTC. This codes for CASSLRRYSYNEQFF. This sequence joins TRBV7-2 and TRBJ2-1, with D hard to call. Trimming removed 2 bases from V and 0 bases from J, with 8 bases in between. The CDR3 covers 15 residues. Germline V lookup: CDR1 SGHTA, CDR2 FQGNSA.